The clone carrying this TCR beta chain has just one count. This entry is derived from a study of shared clonotypes between healthy human individuals. Across the study: CD4 naive and CD4 memory each took three plates per donor, while CD8 naive took two and CD8 memory one.

Germline assignment: CDR1 SQVTM and CDR2 ANQGSEA. This CDR3 spans 14 amino acids. Trimming took 6 bases from V and 3 from J, leaving 14 bases between them. Only in-frame clones appear in the TCRdb table, and some are missing; sequencing was by immunoSEQ multiplex PCR. The data contain around 940,000 clones, around three quarters of them singletons. This chain connects TRBV29-1 to TRBJ2-2; the D gene is possibly TRBD2 (6 bases). The receptor was isolated from a young man in good health. Sequenced input: memory CD4+ T cells sorted from blood. The subset denotes: CD45RA-negative fraction. As DNA, the CDR3 is TGCAGCGTAAGCGGGCGGACGGACACCGGGGAGCTGTTTTTT. Its protein is CSVSGRTDTGELFF.